This T cell receptor (beta chain) was obtained from a study of CD8+ T cells in alopecia areata. Looking at the study overall: Scalp area affected, as a percentage, set the severity score of treated patients.

TCR sequencing used cDNA made by reverse transcription of extracted RNA. Sequencing used immunoSEQ multiplex PCR; TCRdb keeps in-frame clones, though not all of them. This sample has 150,000 to 200,000 clones; about three fifths occur once, and the top ten carry roughly 0.99%. This CDR3 has 17 amino acids. Trimming cost V 1 base and J 2 bases, with 12 bases left between them. The germline gives CDR1 LNHNV, CDR2 YYDKDF (reference sequence). Treatment here: oral pan-JAK inhibitor, 5-10 mg twice daily. The chain employs TRBV15 and TRBJ2-6; D could derive from TRBD1 or TRBD2 (6 bases each). The sequencing used CD4+ T cells sorted from blood, collected at week 4, from a patient treated with tofacitinib. The source is a human donor with alopecia areata. The CDR3 DNA sequence: TGTGCCACCAGCAGAGGGAGGGGGTTCGCTGGGGCCAACGTCCTGACTTTC. Protein product: CATSRGRGFAGANVLTF.